This T cell receptor beta chain was profiled in a study of beta chain features in type 1 diabetes. The CDR3 runs 16 residues. Germline CDR1 and CDR2: SGHRS and YFSETQ. Trimming left V 2 bases short and J 0 bases short, with 14 bases between. Every isolated RNA sample was fully reverse transcribed, so sequencing captured expressed TCRB transcripts. Data came from immunoSEQ multiplex PCR; TCRdb stores just in-frame clones and leaves some out. Of 150,000 to 200,000 clones listed, approximately 8.4% are singletons. The V and J genes are TRBV5-1 and TRBJ1-1; D is perhaps TRBD1 (5 bases). The sample taken for sequencing was central memory CD4+ T cells from blood. The source is a woman under 30 in good health. The CDR3 bases are TGCGCCAGCAGCTTAATGTCGGCGGGGGTGAACACTGAAGCTTTCTTT. This sequence encodes CASSLMSAGVNTEAFF. The whole variable domain, filled in from reference TRBV5-1 and TRBJ1-1, reads KAGVTQTPRYLIKTRGQQVTLSCSPISGHRSVSWYQQTPGQGLQFLFEYFSETQRNKGNFPGRFSGRQFSNSRSEMNVSTLELGDSALYLCASSLMSAGVNTEAFFGQGTRLTVV.